This TCR beta chain was retrieved from a study of shared clonotypes between healthy human individuals. General observations from the study: Larger richness was generally estimated for naive than memory subsets.

For every subset, genomic DNA was evenly distributed across several immunoSEQ plates. Assay used: immunoSEQ multiplex PCR; TCRdb lists only in-frame clones, some missing. The sample lists roughly 2.2 million clones, 93% seen once, with about 0.39% in the top ten. Of note for this clone: The antigen remains unidentified.

From CD4+ cells came CD45RA+ naive and CD45RA-negative memory subsets. J lost 3 bases, V lost 4 bases, and 9 bases had no gene match. Looked up from germline, CDR1 is SGHDN and CDR2 is FVKESK. The CDR3 totals 17 residues. V usage is TRBV14 and J usage is TRBJ2-3, with TRBD2 matching over 11 bases. Material for sequencing was naive CD4+ T cells from PBMCs. Subset defined: CD45RA+ positively selected. The sequence was collected from a man in his late teens or twenties in good health. Some clones in this sample may be carry-over from other donors' samples. The CDR3 sequence: CASSRAASGRYTDTQYF. In DNA form, the CDR3 reads TGTGCCAGCAGCCGTGCGGCTAGCGGGAGGTATACAGATACGCAGTATTTT.